The 19 T cell receptor beta chains below were found in one sample sequenced in a study of Ad26.COV2.S vaccination and SARS-CoV-2 variants. Regarding treatment: 15 to 20 received Ad26.COV2.S at low or high dose, single or two shots; about 5 received placebo; per-sample allocation not given. The investigators took samples on day 63 after the first vaccine or placebo injection. The table came from immunoSEQ multiplex PCR; TCRdb's copy has only in-frame clones and leaves some out. The data hold 450,000 to 550,000 clones, with approximately 92% observed a single time. Source: peripheral blood, taken in a trial of Ad26.COV2.S vaccine versus placebo. The receptor set was obtained from a person between 18 and 65 years old who received the Ad26.COV2.S COVID-19 vaccine or a placebo.

This rearrangement joins TRBV9 to TRBJ1-1; D is unresolved. Germline-derived CDR1 and CDR2 are SGDLS and YYNGEE. V was pared by 4 bases and J by 5 bases, with 9 bases between. The CDR3 spans 12 residues. The CDR3 DNA reads as TGTGCCAGCAGCAAGTGGGAGACTGAAGCTTTCTTT. It specifies CASSKWETEAFF. The variable domain in full, with the rest retrieved from reference TRBV9 and TRBJ1-1, is DSGVTQTPKHLITATGQRVTLRCSPRSGDLSVYWYQQSLDQGLQFLIQYYNGEERAKGNILERFSAQQFPDLHSELNLSSLELGDSALYFCASSKWETEAFFGQGTRLTVV.

The genes are TRBV27 and TRBJ2-1, with 14 bases fitting TRBD2. The CDR3 is 16 residues long. Germline V lookup: CDR1 MNHEY, CDR2 SMNVEV (reference sequence). The V gene end was trimmed by 2 bases and the J gene end by 9 bases; junction bases not matched to a gene: 6. CDR3 in amino acids: CASSLGGTSGSPEQFF. Here the CDR3 DNA reads TGTGCCAGCAGTTTAGGGGGGACTAGCGGGAGCCCTGAGCAGTTCTTC.

This clone was found a few times. The chain employs TRBV6-5 and TRBJ1-6, with TRBD1 as a possible D gene (6 bases). V was cut by 2 bases and J by 8 bases, with 10 bases left in between. The CDR3 extends over 14 amino acids. Per the germline V gene, CDR1 is MNHEY and CDR2 is SVGAGI. CDR3 residues: CASSYNRADSPLHF. The CDR3, as DNA: TGTGCCAGCAGTTACAACAGGGCTGATTCACCCCTCCACTTT.

This sequence joins TRBV5-4 and TRBJ1-1; 8 bases are a match to TRBD1. V dropped 5 bases and J dropped 11; count of bases not matched to a gene: 14. This CDR3 has 14 residues. The germline V gene encodes CDR1 SGHNT and CDR2 YYREEE (reference sequence). CDR3 in DNA: TGTGCCAGCAGACCGGACAGGGCCCGAGAAAGGGCTTTCTTT. This codes for CASRPDRARERAFF.

The chain recombines TRBV14 with TRBJ2-7; 7 bases fit TRBD2. V was pared by 2 bases and J by 3 bases, with 10 bases of the junction left unmatched. The CDR3 totals 16 residues. Germline V lookup: CDR1 SGHDN, CDR2 FVKESK. Written as DNA, the CDR3 is TGTGCCAGCAGCCAATACCCAGGGCGGGGGAACTACGAGCAGTACTTC. Amino acids: CASSQYPGRGNYEQYF.

The chain combines TRBV12-3 or TRBV12-4 with TRBJ1-2; a possible D gene is TRBD1 (5 bases). V lost 4 bases to trimming and J lost 7 bases, with 10 bases between them. The CDR3 is 12 residues long. The CDR3, as DNA: TGTGCCAGCAGTTGGGGGTACGGTGGCTACACCTTC. This translates into CASSWGYGGYTF.

The rearrangement uses TRBV29-1 and TRBJ1-2; 7 bases line up with TRBD1. The V and J ends lost 6 bases and 5 bases, in that order; junction bases with no gene match: 12. The CDR3 has 14 amino acids. Per the germline V gene, CDR1 is SQVTM and CDR2 is ANQGSEA. The CDR3 bases are TGCAGCGTCGGGACAGCCAGGGGGGAGTATGGCTACACCTTC. Translating gives CSVGTARGEYGYTF.

The chain links TRBV9 to TRBJ2-1; TRBD1 might be the D (5 bases). Trimming removed 7 bases from V and 4 bases from J, with 15 bases in between. Germline CDR1 and CDR2: SGDLS and YYNGEE. The CDR3 totals 14 residues. In nucleotides, the CDR3 is TGTGCCAGCGGTCCGTGGGGCCCGTACAATGAGCAGTTCTTC. Its protein product is CASGPWGPYNEQFF.

The J gene is TRBJ1-6, the V gene TRBV27; no reliable D call. V shed 2 bases and J shed 4 bases, with 6 bases lying between them. Germline V CDR1 and CDR2: MNHEY, SMNVEV (reference sequence). This CDR3 has 14 amino acids. The CDR3 sequence is CASSLASYNSPLHF. For the CDR3, the DNA is TGTGCCAGCAGTTTAGCTTCGTATAATTCACCCCTCCACTTT.

V and J are TRBV9 and TRBJ2-3; D may be TRBD1 or TRBD2 (7 bases each). The CDR3 has 14 residues. V shed 3 bases and J shed 6 bases, with 14 bases lying between them. Germline values: CDR1 SGDLS, CDR2 YYNGEE. CDR3 nucleotides: TGTGCCAGCAGCGCGACAGGGCGGGGGGATACGCAGTATTTT. As protein: CASSATGRGDTQYF.

This chain connects TRBV4-3 to TRBJ1-2, with D tentatively TRBD1 (5 bases). There are 17 residues in the CDR3. The V gene lost 4 bases and the J gene lost 4 bases, with 22 bases spanning the gap. Germline loops: CDR1 LGHNA, CDR2 YSLEER. CDR3: CASSPGTSIKARYGYTF. The CDR3 nucleotides read TGCGCCAGCAGCCCCGGGACTTCGATAAAGGCGCGCTATGGCTACACCTTC.

This chain links TRBV27 with TRBJ2-7; the D is unclear. Trimming took off 0 bases at V and 3 bases at J, with 9 bases between the two ends. CDR1 is MNHEY, CDR2 SMNVEV, per germline (reference sequence). The CDR3 runs to 14 residues. The CDR3 nucleotides are TGTGCCAGCAGTTTATCGGGCAAAAGCTACGAGCAGTACTTC. It yields the protein CASSLSGKSYEQYF.

The J gene is TRBJ2-7, the V gene TRBV6-1, with D tentatively TRBD2 (7 bases). This CDR3 spans 14 amino acids. V gave up 3 bases and J gave up 4 bases, with 13 bases separating them. Germline V CDR1 and CDR2: MNHNS, SASEGT. The CDR3 protein is CASSERGGGYEQYF. CDR3 nucleotide sequence: TGTGCCAGCAGTGAGAGGGGGGGCGGTTACGAGCAGTACTTC.

As to this clone: The sample contains more than one DNA sequence encoding this CDR3. The V gene is TRBV12-3 or TRBV12-4, the J gene TRBJ2-7; TRBD2 might be the D (7 bases). This CDR3 spans 13 amino acids. V gave up 0 bases and J gave up 7 bases, with 10 bases separating them. DNA of the CDR3: TGTGCCAGCAGTTTAGCGGGGGGGCTTGAGCAGTACTTC. This sequence encodes CASSLAGGLEQYF.

V and J are TRBV19 and TRBJ2-1; 10 nucleotides line up with TRBD2. The V gene's germline CDR1 is LNHDA and CDR2 SQIVND (reference sequence). With V trimmed by 7 bases and J by 8 bases, 8 bases remained unmatched. The CDR3 loop spans 14 amino acids. The CDR3 DNA reads as TGTGCCAGTACTCGGCTAGCGGGAGAGGATGAGCAGTTCTTC. Translation gives CASTRLAGEDEQFF.

The V and J genes are TRBV24-1 and TRBJ2-1; no definite D call. The CDR3 is 13 residues long. Trimming removed 1 base from V and 8 bases from J, with 8 bases in between. Germline CDR1 reads KGHDR; CDR2 reads SFDVKD. CDR3 in DNA: TGTGCCACCAGTGATTTAGGGTTGCATGAGCAGTTCTTC. Translating gives CATSDLGLHEQFF.

This sequence joins TRBV7-9 and TRBJ1-1; D uncertain. The germline V gene has CDR1 SEHNR and CDR2 FQNEAQ (reference sequence). This CDR3 region has 13 residues. Trimming left V 1 base short and J 0 bases short, with 3 bases between. The CDR3 nucleotides read TGTGCCAGCAGCTTAGATTTGAACACTGAAGCTTTCTTT. It translates to CASSLDLNTEAFF.

The J gene is TRBJ1-6, the V gene TRBV7-9; a possible D gene is TRBD1 (6 bases). This CDR3 has 15 amino acids. Trimming removed 5 bases at V and 6 bases at J, with 14 bases between. Germline V gene lookup returns CDR1 SEHNR and CDR2 FQNEAQ (reference sequence). CDR3 nucleotide sequence: TGTGCCAGCAGCCGGGTCGGGGGCTTTAATTCACCCCTCCACTTT. Protein product: CASSRVGGFNSPLHF.

This chain links TRBV7-2 with TRBJ1-3; D is ambiguous. Germline CDR1 and CDR2: SGHTA and FQGNSA. CDR3 length: 15 amino acids. V was pared by 1 base and J by 0 bases, with 7 bases between. The CDR3 region has the DNA TGTGCCAGCAGCTTAGACGTGGGCTCTGGAAACACCATATATTTT. It translates to CASSLDVGSGNTIYF.